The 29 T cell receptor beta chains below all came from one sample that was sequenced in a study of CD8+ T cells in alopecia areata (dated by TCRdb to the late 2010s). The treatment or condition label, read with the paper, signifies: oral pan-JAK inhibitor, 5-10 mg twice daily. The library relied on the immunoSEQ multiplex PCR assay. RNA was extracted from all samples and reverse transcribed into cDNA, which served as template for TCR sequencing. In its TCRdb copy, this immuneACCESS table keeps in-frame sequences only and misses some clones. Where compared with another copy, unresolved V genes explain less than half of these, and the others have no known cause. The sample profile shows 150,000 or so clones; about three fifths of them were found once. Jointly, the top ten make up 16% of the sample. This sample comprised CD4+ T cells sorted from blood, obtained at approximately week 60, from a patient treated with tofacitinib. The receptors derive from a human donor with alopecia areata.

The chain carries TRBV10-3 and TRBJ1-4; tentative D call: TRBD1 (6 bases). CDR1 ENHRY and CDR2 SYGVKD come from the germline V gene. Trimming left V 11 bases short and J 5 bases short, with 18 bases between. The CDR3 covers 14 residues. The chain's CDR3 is CAVQGSGHNEKLFF. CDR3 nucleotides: TGTGCCGTTCAGGGGTCGGGACACAATGAAAAACTGTTTTTT.

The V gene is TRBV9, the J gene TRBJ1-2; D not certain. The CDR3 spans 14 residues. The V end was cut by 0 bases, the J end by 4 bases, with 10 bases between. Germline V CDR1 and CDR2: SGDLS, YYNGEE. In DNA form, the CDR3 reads TGTGCCAGCAGCGTAGGGGTGGAGGCCTATGGCTACACCTTC. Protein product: CASSVGVEAYGYTF.

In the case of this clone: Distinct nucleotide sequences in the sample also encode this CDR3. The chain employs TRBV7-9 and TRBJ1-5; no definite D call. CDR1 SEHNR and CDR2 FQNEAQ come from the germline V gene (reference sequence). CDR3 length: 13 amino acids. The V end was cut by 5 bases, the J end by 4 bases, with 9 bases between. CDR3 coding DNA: TGTGCCAGCAGCCTTGACTGGAATCAGCCCCAGCATTTT. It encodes CASSLDWNQPQHF. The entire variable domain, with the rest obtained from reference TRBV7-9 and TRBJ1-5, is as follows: DTGVSQNPRHKITKRGQNVTFRCDPISEHNRLYWYRQTLGQGPEFLTYFQNEAQLEKSRLLSDRFSAERPKGSFSTLEIQRTEQGDSAMYLCASSLDWNQPQHFGDGTRLSIL.

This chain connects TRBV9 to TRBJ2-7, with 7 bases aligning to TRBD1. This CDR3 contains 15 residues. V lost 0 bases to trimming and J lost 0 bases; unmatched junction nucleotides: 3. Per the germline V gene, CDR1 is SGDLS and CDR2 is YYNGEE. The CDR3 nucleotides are TGTGCCAGCAGCGTAGGCAAGGGGGCCTCCTACGAGCAGTACTTC. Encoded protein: CASSVGKGASYEQYF.

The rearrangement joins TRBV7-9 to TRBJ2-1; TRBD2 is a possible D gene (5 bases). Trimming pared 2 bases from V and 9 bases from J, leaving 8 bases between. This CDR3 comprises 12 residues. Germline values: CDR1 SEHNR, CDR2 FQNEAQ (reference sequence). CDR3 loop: CASSLLAGEQFF. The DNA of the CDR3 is TGTGCCAGCAGCTTACTAGCCGGTGAGCAGTTCTTC.

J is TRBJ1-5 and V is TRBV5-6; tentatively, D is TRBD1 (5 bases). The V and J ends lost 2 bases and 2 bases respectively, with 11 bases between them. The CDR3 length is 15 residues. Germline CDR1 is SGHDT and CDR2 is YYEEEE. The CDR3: CASSFLGAGNQPQHF. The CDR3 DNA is TGTGCCAGCAGCTTCTTAGGGGCTGGCAATCAGCCCCAGCATTTT.

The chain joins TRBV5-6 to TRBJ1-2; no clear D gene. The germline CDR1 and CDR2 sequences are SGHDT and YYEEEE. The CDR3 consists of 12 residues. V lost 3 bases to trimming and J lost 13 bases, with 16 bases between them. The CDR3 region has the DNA TGTGCCAGCAGCTCCCAGAGGCGGGGTTTCACCTTC. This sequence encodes CASSSQRRGFTF.

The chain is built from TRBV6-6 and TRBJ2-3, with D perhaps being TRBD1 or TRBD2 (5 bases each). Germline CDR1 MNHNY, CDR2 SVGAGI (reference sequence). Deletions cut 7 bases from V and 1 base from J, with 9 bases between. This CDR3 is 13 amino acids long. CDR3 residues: CASTRGGTDTQYF. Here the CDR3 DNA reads TGTGCCAGCACGAGGGGTGGCACAGATACGCAGTATTTT.

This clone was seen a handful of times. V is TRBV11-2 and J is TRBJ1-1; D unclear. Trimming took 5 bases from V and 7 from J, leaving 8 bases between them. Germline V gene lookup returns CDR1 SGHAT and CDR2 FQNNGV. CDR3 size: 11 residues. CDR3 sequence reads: CASSPMVEAFF. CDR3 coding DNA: TGTGCCAGCAGCCCTATGGTTGAAGCTTTCTTT.

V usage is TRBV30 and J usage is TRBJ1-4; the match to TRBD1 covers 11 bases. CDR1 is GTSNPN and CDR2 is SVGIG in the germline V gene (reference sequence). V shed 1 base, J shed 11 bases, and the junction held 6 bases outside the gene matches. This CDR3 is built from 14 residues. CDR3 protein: CAWSGDRGVFKLFF. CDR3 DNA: TGTGCCTGGAGTGGGGACAGGGGGGTATTCAAACTGTTTTTT.

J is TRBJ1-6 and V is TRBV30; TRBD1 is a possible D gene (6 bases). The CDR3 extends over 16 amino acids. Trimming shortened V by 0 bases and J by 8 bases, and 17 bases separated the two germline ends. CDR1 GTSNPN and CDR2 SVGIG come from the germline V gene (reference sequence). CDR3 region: CAWSVRGGRNYSPLHF. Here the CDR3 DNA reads TGTGCCTGGAGTGTACGAGGGGGGCGCAACTATTCACCCCTCCACTTT.

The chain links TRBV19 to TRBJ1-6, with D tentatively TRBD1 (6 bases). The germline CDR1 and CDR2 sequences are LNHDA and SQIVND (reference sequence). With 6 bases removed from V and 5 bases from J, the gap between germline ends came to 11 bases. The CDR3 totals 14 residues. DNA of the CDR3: TGTGCCAGTAGGAACCGACAGGATAATTCACCCCTCCACTTT. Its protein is CASRNRQDNSPLHF.

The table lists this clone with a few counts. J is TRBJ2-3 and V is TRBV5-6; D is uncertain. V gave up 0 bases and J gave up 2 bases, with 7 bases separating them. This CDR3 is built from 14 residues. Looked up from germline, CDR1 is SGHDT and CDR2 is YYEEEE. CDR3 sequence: CASSLGAHTDTQYF. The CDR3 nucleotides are TGTGCCAGCAGCTTGGGGGCGCACACAGATACGCAGTATTTT.

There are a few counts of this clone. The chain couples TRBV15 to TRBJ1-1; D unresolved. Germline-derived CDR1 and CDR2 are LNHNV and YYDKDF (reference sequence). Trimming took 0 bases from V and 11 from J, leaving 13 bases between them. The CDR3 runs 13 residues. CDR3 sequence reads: CATSRERWEDAFF. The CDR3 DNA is TGTGCCACCAGCAGAGAGAGATGGGAGGACGCTTTCTTT.

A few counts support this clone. CDR3 bases: TGTGCCTGGGAGACGCAGGGGAGCTCCTACGAGCAGTACTTC. Translated: CAWETQGSSYEQYF. V gene TRBV30 combines with J gene TRBJ2-7, with a weak D call TRBD1 (6 bases). Germline assignment: CDR1 GTSNPN and CDR2 SVGIG (reference sequence). This CDR3 contains 14 residues. Trimming removed 5 bases at V and 0 bases at J, with 14 bases between.

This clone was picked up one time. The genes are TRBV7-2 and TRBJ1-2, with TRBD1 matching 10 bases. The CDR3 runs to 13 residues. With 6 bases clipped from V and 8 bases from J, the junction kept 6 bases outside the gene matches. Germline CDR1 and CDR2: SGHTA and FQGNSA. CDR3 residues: CASRRDRGDGYTF. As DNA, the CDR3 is TGTGCCAGCAGGCGGGACAGGGGAGACGGCTACACCTTC.

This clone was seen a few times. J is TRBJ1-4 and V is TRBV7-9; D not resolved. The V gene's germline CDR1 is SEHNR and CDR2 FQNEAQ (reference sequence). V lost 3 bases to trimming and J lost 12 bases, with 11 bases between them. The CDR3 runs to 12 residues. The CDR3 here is CASSFRRDELFF. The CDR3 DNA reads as TGTGCCAGCAGCTTTAGGAGGGATGAACTGTTTTTT.

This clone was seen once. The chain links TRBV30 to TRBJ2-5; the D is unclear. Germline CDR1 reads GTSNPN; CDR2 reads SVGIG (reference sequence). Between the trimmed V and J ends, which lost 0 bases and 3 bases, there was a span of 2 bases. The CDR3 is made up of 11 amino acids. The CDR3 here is CAWSVEETQYF. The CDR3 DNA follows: TGTGCCTGGAGTGTTGAAGAGACCCAGTACTTC.

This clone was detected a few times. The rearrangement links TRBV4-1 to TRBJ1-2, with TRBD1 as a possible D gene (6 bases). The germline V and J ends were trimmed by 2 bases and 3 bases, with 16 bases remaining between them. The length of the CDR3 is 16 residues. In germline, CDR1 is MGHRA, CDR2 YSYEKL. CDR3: CASSQPGQISDYGYTF. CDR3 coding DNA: TGCGCCAGCAGCCAACCCGGACAGATCAGTGACTATGGCTACACCTTC.

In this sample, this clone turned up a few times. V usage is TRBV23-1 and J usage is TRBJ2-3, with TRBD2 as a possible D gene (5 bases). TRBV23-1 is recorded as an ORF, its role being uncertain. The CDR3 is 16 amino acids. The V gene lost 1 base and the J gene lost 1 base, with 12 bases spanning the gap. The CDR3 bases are TGCGCCAGCAGTCAATGGTCGGGGTCCGGCACAGATACGCAGTATTTT. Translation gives CASSQWSGSGTDTQYF.

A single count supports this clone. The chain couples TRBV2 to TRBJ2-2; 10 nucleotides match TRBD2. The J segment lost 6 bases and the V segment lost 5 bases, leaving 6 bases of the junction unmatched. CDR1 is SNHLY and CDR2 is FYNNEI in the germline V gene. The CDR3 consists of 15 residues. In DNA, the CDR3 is TGTGCCAGCAGTCCGGGACTAGCGTCTTCCGGGGAGCTGTTTTTT. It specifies CASSPGLASSGELFF.

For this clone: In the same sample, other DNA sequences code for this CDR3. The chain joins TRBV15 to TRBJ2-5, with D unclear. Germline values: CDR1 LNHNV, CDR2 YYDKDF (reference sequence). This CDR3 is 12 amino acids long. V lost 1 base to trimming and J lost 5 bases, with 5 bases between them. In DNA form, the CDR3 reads TGTGCCACCAGCAGAGGGAAGGAGACCCAGTACTTC. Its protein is CATSRGKETQYF.

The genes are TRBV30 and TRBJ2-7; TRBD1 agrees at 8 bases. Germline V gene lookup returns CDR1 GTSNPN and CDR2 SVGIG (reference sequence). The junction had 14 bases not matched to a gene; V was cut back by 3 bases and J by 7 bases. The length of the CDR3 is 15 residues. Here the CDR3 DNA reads TGTGCCTGGAGCGCTTCCCCGGACAGGGAGCGGGAGCAGTACTTC. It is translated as CAWSASPDREREQYF.

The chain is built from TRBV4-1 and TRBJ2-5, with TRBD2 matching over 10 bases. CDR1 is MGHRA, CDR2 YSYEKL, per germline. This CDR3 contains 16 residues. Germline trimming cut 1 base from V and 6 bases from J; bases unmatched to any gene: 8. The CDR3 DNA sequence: TGCGCCAGCAGCCAAGTTTCTAGCGGGGGACGGAAGACCCAGTACTTC. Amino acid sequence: CASSQVSSGGRKTQYF.

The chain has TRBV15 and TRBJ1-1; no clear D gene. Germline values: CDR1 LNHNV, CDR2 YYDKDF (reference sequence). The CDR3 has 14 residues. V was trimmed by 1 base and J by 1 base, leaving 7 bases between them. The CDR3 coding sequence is TGTGCCACCAGCAGAGGTGATCGGAACACTGAAGCTTTCTTT. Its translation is CATSRGDRNTEAFF.

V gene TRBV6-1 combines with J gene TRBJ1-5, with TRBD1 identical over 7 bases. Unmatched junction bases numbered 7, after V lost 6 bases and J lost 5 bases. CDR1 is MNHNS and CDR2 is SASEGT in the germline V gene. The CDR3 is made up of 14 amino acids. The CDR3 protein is CASRLTGPDQPQHF. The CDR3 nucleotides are TGTGCCAGCAGACTGACAGGGCCCGATCAGCCCCAGCATTTT.

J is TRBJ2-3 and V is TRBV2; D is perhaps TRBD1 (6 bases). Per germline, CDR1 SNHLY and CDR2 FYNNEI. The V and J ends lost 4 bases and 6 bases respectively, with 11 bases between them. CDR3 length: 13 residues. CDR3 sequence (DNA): TGTGCCAGCAGTGTTCAGCAGGGGGATACGCAGTATTTT. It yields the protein CASSVQQGDTQYF.

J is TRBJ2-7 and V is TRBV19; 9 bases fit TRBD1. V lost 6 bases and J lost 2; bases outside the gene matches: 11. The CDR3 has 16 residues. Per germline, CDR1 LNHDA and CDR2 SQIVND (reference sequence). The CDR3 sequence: CASSPLDRGIPYEQYF. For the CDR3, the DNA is TGTGCCAGTAGCCCCCTCGACAGGGGGATACCCTACGAGCAGTACTTC.

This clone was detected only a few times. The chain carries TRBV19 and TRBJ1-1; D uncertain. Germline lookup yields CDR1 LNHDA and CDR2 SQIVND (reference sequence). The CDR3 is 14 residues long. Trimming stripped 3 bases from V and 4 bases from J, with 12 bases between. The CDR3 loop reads CASSIAGEGTEAFF. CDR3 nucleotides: TGTGCCAGTAGTATTGCAGGCGAAGGCACTGAAGCTTTCTTT.